These 7 T cell receptor beta chains originate from one sample sequenced in a study of shared clonotypes between healthy human individuals. TCRdb's table, derived via immunoSEQ multiplex PCR, lists solely in-frame clones and lacks some. The sample yields 2 million to 2.5 million clones, around 93% seen once. Sequenced sample: naive CD4+ T cells from PBMCs. The subset is: CD45RA+ positively selected. These receptors were obtained from a man younger than 35 in good health. Some clones in this sample may be carry-over from other donors' samples.

This clone was observed a single time. The chain is built from TRBV5-1 and TRBJ1-1; 8 nucleotides align to TRBD1. Per germline, CDR1 SGHRS and CDR2 YFSETQ. CDR3 length equals 14 residues. The ends lost 4 bases at V and 5 bases at J; junction bases unmatched: 7. The CDR3 bases are TGCGCCAGCAGCACCCGGCAGGGGGCGACTGAAGCTTTCTTT. Translating it yields CASSTRQGATEAFF.

As concerns this clone: With a far larger clone one base away, a read error is the likely cause. The J gene is TRBJ1-4, the V gene TRBV18; 10 bases align to TRBD1. The CDR3 has 16 amino acids. The germline V gene has CDR1 KGHSH and CDR2 LQKENI. The CDR3 DNA reads as TGTGCCAGCTCACCACTTTCAGGACAGGGGGGTGAAAAACTGCTTTTT. Its translation is CASSPLSGQGGEKLLF.

The chain links TRBV28 to TRBJ1-5; possibly TRBD1 for D (5 bases). V gave up 7 bases and J gave up 7 bases, with 20 bases separating them. The CDR3 loop spans 15 amino acids. CDR1 is MDHEN and CDR2 is SYDVKM in the germline V gene. CDR3 loop: CASTPGKGSRQPQHF. The DNA of the CDR3 is TGTGCCAGCACCCCGGGAAAGGGGTCGAGGCAGCCCCAGCATTTT.

This clone was found a few times. This chain uses TRBV5-6 with TRBJ2-2; D is unresolved. This CDR3 contains 12 residues. Trimming took 1 base from V and 6 from J, leaving 4 bases between them. In germline, CDR1 is SGHDT, CDR2 YYEEEE. The CDR3 spells CASSLLSGELFF. CDR3 DNA: TGTGCCAGCAGCTTGTTATCCGGGGAGCTGTTTTTT.

The chain links TRBV27 to TRBJ2-2, with 13 bases fitting TRBD2. With V trimmed by 4 bases and J by 7 bases, 9 bases remained unmatched. The germline gives CDR1 MNHEY, CDR2 SMNVEV (reference sequence). This CDR3 region has 17 residues. The CDR3 protein is CASSSRTSGRGLGELFF. Written as DNA, the CDR3 is TGTGCCAGCAGTTCCCGAACTAGCGGGAGGGGACTCGGGGAGCTGTTTTTT.

The chain combines TRBV5-4 with TRBJ2-1; 14 bases match TRBD2. V was clipped by 4 bases and J by 4 bases; unmatched bases: 10. Germline V gene sequence: CDR1 SGHNT, CDR2 YYREEE (reference sequence). This CDR3 contains 18 residues. As DNA, the CDR3 is TGTGCCAGCAGCGACAGGGGACTAGCGGGAGTGGGTTACAATGAGCAGTTCTTC. Translation: CASSDRGLAGVGYNEQFF.

Here the CDR3 reads CASSYPYGQGDTEAFF. The CDR3 nucleotides read TGTGCCAGCAGTTACCCCTATGGACAGGGGGACACTGAAGCTTTCTTT. The chain recombines TRBV6-6 with TRBJ1-1, with TRBD1 matching over 10 bases. Germline V gene lookup returns CDR1 MNHNY and CDR2 SVGAGI (reference sequence). V shed 2 bases and J 3 bases; nucleotides not matched to a gene: 6. The CDR3 consists of 16 residues.